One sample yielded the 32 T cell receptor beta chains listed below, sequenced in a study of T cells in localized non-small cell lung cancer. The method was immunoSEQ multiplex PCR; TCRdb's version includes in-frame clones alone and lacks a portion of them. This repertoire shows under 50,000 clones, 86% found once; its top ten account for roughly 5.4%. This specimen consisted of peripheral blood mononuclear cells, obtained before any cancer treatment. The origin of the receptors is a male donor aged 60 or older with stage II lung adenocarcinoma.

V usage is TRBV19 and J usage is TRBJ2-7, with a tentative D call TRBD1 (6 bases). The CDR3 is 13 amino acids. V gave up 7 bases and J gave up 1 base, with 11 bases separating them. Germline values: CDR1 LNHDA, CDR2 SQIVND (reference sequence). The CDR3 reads CASTETGSYEQYF. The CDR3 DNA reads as TGTGCCAGTACCGAGACAGGATCCTACGAGCAGTACTTC.

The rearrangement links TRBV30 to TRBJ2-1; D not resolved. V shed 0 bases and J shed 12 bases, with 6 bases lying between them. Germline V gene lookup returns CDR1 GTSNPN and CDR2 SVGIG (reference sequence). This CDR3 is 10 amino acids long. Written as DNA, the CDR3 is TGTGCCTGGAGTGTAGACGTGCAGTTCTTC. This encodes CAWSVDVQFF.

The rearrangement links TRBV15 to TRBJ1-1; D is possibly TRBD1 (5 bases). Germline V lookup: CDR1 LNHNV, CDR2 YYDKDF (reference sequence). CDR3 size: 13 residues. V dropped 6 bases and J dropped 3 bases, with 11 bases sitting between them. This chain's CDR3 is CATSQGGDTEAFF. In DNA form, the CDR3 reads TGTGCCACCAGTCAGGGAGGGGACACTGAAGCTTTCTTT.

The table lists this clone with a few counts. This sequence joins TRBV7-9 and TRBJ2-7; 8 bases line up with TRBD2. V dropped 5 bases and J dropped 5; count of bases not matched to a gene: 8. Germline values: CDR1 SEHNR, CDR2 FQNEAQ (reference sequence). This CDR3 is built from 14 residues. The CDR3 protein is CASSQAGTSNEQYF. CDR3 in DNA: TGTGCCAGCAGCCAGGCCGGGACTAGTAACGAGCAGTACTTC.

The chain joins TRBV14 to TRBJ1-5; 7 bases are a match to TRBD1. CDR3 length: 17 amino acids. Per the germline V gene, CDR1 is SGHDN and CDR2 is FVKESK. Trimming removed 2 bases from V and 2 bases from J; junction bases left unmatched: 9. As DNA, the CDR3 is TGTGCCAGCAGCCAAACGCCGGACGGACAGGGCAATCAGCCCCAGCATTTT. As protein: CASSQTPDGQGNQPQHF.

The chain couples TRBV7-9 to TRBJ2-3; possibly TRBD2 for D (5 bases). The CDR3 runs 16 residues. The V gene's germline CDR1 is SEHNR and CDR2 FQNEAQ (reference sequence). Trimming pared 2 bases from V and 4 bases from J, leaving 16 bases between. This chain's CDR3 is CASSLSLLAGADTQYF. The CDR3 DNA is TGTGCCAGCAGCTTATCCCTCCTCGCCGGGGCAGATACGCAGTATTTT.

CDR3 in DNA: TGTGCCAGCTCACCGGGGACTAGCGGGAGAGGCACAGATACGCAGTATTTT. Translating it yields CASSPGTSGRGTDTQYF. This rearrangement joins TRBV18 to TRBJ2-3; 14 nucleotides match TRBD2. After removal of 3 bases from V and 1 base from J, the junction contained 3 bases not matched to a gene. In germline, CDR1 is KGHSH, CDR2 LQKENI. The CDR3 extends over 17 amino acids. Full variable domain (remainder filled in from reference TRBV18 and TRBJ2-3): NAGVMQNPRHLVRRRGQEARLRCSPMKGHSHVYWYRQLPEEGLKFMVYLQKENIIDESGMPKERFSAEFPKEGPSILRIQQVVRGDSAAYFCASSPGTSGRGTDTQYFGPGTRLTVL.

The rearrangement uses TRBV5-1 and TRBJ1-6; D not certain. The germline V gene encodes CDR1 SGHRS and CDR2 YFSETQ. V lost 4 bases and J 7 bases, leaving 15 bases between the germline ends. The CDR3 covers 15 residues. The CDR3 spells CASSLDFSGNSPLHF. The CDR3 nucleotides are TGCGCCAGCAGCCTGGACTTCTCGGGAAATTCACCCCTCCACTTT.

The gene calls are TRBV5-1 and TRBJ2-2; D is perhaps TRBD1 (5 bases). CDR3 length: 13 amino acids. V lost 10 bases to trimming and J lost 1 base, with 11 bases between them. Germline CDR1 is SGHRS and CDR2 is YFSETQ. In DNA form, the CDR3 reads TGCGCCGGTACAACAGGGAACACCGGGGAGCTGTTTTTT. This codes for CAGTTGNTGELFF.

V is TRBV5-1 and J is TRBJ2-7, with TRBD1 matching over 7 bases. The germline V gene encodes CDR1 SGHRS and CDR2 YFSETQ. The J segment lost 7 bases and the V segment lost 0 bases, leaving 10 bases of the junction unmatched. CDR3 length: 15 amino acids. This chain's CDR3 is CASSLGTGIGGEQYF. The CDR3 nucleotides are TGCGCCAGCAGCTTGGGGACAGGAATAGGGGGTGAGCAGTACTTC.

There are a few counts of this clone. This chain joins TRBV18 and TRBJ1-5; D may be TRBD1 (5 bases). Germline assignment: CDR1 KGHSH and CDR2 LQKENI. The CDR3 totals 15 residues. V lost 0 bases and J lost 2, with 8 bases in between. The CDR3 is CASSPPGTGNQPQHF. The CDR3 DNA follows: TGTGCCAGCTCACCACCAGGGACGGGCAATCAGCCCCAGCATTTT. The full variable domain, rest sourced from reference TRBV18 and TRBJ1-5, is NAGVMQNPRHLVRRRGQEARLRCSPMKGHSHVYWYRQLPEEGLKFMVYLQKENIIDESGMPKERFSAEFPKEGPSILRIQQVVRGDSAAYFCASSPPGTGNQPQHFGDGTRLSIL.

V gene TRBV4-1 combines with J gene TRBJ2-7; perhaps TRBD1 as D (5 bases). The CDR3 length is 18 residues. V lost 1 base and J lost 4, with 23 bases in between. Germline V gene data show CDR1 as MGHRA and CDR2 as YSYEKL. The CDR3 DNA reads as TGCGCCAGCAGCCAAGTCCCCTCAACCAGGGTCGCATGGTACGAGCAGTACTTC. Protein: CASSQVPSTRVAWYEQYF.

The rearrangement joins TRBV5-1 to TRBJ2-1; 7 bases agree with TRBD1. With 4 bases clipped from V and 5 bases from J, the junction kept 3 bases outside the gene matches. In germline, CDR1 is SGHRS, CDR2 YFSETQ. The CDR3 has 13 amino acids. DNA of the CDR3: TGCGCCAGCAGCCCGGGACAGAACAATGAGCAGTTCTTC. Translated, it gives CASSPGQNNEQFF.

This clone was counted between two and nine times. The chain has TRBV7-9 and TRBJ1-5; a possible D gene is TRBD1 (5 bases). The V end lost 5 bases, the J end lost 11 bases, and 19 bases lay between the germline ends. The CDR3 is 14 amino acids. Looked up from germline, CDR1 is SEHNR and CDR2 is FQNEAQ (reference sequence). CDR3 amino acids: CASSPGGGLTAQHF. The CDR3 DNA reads TGTGCCAGCAGCCCTGGGGGAGGACTTACGGCCCAGCATTTT.

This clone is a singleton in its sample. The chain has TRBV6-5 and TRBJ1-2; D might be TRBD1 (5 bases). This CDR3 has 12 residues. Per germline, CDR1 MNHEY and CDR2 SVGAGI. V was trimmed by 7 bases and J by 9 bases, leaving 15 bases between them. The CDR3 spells CASTRDGYRYTF. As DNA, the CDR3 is TGTGCCAGCACCCGGGACGGTTATCGCTACACCTTC.

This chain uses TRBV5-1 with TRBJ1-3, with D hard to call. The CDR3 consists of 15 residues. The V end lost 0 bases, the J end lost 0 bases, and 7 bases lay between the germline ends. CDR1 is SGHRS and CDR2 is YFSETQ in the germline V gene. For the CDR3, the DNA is TGCGCCAGCAGCTTGGAAGGCAGCTCTGGAAACACCATATATTTT. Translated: CASSLEGSSGNTIYF.

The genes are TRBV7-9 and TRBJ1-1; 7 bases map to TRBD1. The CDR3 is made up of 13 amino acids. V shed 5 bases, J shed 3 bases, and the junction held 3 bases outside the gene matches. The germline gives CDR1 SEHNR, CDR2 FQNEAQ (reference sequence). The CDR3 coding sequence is TGTGCCAGCAGCCACAGGGGTGACACTGAAGCTTTCTTT. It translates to CASSHRGDTEAFF.

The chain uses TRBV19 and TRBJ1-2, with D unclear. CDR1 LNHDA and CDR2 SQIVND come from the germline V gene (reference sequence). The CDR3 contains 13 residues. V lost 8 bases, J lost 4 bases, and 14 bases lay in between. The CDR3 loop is CASHRGDVYGYTF. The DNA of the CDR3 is TGTGCCAGTCATCGCGGAGACGTCTATGGCTACACCTTC. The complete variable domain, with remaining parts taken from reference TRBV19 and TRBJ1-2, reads DGGITQSPKYLFRKEGQNVTLSCEQNLNHDAMYWYRQDPGQGLRLIYYSQIVNDFQKGDIAEGYSVSREKKESFPLTVTSAQKNPTAFYLCASHRGDVYGYTFGSGTRLTVV.

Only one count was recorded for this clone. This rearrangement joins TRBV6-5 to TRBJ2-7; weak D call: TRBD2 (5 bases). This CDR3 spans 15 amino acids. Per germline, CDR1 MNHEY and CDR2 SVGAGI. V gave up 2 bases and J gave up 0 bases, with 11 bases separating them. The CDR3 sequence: CASSYVARSSYEQYF. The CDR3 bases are TGTGCCAGCAGTTACGTAGCGAGGAGCTCCTACGAGCAGTACTTC.

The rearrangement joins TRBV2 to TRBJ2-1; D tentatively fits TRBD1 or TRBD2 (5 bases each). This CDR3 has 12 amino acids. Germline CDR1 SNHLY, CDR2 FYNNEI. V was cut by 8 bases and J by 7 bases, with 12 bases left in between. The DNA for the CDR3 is TGTGCCAGCGGGGGAGATGGGAATGAGCAGTTCTTC. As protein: CASGGDGNEQFF.

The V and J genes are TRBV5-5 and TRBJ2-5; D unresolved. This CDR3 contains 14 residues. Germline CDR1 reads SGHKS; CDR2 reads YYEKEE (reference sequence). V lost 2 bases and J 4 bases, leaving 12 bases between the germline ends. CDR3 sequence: CASSLPHSPETQYF. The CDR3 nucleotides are TGTGCCAGCAGCTTACCCCATAGCCCAGAGACCCAGTACTTC.

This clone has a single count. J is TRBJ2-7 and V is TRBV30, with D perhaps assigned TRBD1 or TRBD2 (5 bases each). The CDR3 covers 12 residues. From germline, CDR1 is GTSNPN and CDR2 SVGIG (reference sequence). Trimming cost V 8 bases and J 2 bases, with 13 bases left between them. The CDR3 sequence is CAVSRGPYEQYF. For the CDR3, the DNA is TGTGCCGTATCAAGGGGACCCTACGAGCAGTACTTC.

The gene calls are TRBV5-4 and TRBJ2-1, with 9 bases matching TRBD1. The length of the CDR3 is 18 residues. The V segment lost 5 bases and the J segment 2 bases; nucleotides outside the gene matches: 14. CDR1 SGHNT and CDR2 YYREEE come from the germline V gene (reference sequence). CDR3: CASRQGAKERRAYNEQFF. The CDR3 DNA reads TGTGCCAGCAGACAGGGGGCTAAAGAGCGGAGAGCCTACAATGAGCAGTTCTTC.

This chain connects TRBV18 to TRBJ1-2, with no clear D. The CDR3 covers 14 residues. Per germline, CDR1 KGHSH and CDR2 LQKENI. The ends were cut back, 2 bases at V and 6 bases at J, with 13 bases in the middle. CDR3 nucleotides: TGTGCCAGCTCACCAAGGCACCAGGAAGATGGCTACACCTTC. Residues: CASSPRHQEDGYTF.

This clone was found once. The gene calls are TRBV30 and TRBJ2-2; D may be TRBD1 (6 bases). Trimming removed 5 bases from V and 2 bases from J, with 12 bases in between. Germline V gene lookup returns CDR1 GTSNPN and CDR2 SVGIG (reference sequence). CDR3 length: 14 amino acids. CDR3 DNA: TGTGCCTGGGAGCAGGACAGAAACACCGGGGAGCTGTTTTTT. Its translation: CAWEQDRNTGELFF.

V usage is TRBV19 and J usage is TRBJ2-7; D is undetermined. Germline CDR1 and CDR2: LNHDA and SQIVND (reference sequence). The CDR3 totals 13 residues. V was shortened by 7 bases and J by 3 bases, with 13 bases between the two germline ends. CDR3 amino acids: CASTPGPLYEQYF. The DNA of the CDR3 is TGTGCCAGTACCCCTGGGCCTCTCTACGAGCAGTACTTC.

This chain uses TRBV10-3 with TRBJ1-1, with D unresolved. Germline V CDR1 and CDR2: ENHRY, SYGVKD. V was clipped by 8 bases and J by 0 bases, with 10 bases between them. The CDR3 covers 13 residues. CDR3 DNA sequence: TGTGCCATCGGTTTAATGTTGAACACTGAAGCTTTCTTT. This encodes CAIGLMLNTEAFF.

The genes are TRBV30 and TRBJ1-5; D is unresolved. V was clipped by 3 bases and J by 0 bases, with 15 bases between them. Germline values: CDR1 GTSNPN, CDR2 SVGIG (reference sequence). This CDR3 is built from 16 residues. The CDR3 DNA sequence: TGTGCCTGGAGGCCCTGGGGTGCTTCTAGCAATCAGCCCCAGCATTTT. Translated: CAWRPWGASSNQPQHF.

The CDR3, as DNA: TGTGCCAGCTCAGGGAGGGAAAATTCACCCCTCCACTTT. Its protein is CASSGRENSPLHF. The genes are TRBV27 and TRBJ1-6, with D possibly TRBD1 on 5 matching bases. The CDR3 has 13 amino acids. V was shortened by 8 bases and J by 7 bases, with 12 bases between the two germline ends. The germline V gene has CDR1 MNHEY and CDR2 SMNVEV (reference sequence).

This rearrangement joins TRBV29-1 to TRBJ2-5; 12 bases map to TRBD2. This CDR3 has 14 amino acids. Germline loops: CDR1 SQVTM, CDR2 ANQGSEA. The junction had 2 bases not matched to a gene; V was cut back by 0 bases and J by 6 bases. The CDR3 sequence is CSVEDGLAGKTQYF. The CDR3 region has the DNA TGCAGCGTTGAAGATGGACTAGCGGGAAAGACCCAGTACTTC.

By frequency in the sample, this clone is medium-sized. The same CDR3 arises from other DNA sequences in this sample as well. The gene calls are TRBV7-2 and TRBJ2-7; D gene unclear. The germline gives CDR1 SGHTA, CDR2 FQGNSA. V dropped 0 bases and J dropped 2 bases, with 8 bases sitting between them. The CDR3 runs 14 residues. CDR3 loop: CASSLASRTYEQYF. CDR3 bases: TGTGCCAGCAGCTTAGCTAGCCGGACCTACGAGCAGTACTTC.

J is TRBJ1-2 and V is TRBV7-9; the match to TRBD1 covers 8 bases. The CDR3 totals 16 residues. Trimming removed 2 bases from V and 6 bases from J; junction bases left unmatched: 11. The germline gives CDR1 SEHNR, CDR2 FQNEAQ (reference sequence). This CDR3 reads CASSLSLGTGPHGYTF. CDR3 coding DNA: TGTGCCAGCAGCTTAAGCCTAGGGACAGGTCCGCATGGCTACACCTTC.